This T cell receptor beta chain was found in a study of glioma-infiltrating T cells after dendritic cell vaccination. Input was approximately 2.2 ug genomic DNA, or all available if less. Using immunoSEQ multiplex PCR, the repertoire was profiled, and TCRdb retains in-frame clones only, with some absent. The sample has roughly 80,000 clones, about 87% seen once. Before vaccination, two weeks after the third vaccination, and at progression, PBMC were collected. This sample comprised blood, obtained before dendritic cell vaccination. The TCR comes from a human donor with glioblastoma.

The CDR3 sequence is CASSLGGVNTEAFF. The CDR3 DNA follows: TGCGCCAGCAGCCTGGGGGGGGTCAACACTGAAGCTTTCTTT. V usage is TRBV5-1 and J usage is TRBJ1-1, with D perhaps matching TRBD1 (5 bases). Germline CDR1 SGHRS, CDR2 YFSETQ. V was clipped by 4 bases and J by 2 bases, with 12 bases between them. This CDR3 has 14 residues.